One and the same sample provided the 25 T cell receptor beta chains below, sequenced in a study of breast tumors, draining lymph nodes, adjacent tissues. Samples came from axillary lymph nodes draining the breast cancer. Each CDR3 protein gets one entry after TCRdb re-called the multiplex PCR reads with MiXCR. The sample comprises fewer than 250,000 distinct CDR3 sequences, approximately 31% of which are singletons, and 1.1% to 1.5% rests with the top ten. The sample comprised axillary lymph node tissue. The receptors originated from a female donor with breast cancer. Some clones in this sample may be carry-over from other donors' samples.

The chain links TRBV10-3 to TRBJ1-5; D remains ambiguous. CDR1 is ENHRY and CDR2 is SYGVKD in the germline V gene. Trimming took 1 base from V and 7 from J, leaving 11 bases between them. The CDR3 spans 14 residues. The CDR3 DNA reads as TGTGCCATCAGTGAGTGGGGTCAGAAGCAGCCCCAGCATTTT. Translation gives CAISEWGQKQPQHF.

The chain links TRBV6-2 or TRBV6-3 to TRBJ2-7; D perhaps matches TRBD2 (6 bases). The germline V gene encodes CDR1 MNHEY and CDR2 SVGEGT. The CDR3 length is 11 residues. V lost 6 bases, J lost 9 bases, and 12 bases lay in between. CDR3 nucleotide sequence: TGTGCCAGCAGCCGGAGGGACGGGCAGTACTTC. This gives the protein CASSRRDGQYF.

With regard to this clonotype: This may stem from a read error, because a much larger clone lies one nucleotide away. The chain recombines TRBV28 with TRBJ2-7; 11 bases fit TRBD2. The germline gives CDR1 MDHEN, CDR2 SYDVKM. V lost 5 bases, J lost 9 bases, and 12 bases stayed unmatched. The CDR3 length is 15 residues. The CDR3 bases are TGTGCCAGCAGTGCCGGGGGTAGCGGGAGGGACGGGCAGTACTTC. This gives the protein CASSAGGSGRDGQYF.

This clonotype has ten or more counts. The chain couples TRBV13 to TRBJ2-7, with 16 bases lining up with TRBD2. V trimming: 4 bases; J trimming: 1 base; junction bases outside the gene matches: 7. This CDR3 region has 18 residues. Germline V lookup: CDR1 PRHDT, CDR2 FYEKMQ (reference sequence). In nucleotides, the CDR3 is TGTGCCAGCAGCTCCCCGGGACTAGCGGGAGGGCCTTCCTACGAGCAGTACTTC. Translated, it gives CASSSPGLAGGPSYEQYF.

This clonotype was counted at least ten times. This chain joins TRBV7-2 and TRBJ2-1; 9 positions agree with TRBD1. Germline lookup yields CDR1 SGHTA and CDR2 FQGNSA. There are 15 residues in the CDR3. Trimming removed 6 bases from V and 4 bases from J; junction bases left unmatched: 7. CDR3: CASRQTGTGYNEQFF. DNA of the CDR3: TGTGCCAGCAGGCAGACCGGGACAGGGTACAATGAGCAGTTCTTC.

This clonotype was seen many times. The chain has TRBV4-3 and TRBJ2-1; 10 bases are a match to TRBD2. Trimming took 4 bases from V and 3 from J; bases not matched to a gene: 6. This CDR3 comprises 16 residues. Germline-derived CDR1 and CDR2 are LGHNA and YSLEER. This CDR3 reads CASSPRLAGYYNEQFF. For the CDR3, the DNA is TGCGCCAGCAGCCCCAGACTAGCGGGCTACTACAATGAGCAGTTCTTC.

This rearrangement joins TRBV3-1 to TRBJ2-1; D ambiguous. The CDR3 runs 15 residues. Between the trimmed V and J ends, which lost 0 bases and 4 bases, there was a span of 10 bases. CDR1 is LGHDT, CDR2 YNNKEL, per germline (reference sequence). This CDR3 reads CASSQDTAVYNEQFF. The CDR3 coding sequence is TGTGCCAGCAGCCAAGATACGGCCGTTTACAATGAGCAGTTCTTC.

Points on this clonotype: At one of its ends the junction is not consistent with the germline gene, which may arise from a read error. The CDR3 DNA reads as TGTGCCAGCACCTCGGCCCGAGCGGCGAACACCGGGGAGCTGTTCTTT. This gives the protein CASTSARAANTGELFF. This chain connects TRBV25-1 to TRBJ2-2; D is possibly TRBD2 (5 bases). This CDR3 spans 16 amino acids. Per the germline V gene, CDR1 is MGHDK and CDR2 is SYGVNS.

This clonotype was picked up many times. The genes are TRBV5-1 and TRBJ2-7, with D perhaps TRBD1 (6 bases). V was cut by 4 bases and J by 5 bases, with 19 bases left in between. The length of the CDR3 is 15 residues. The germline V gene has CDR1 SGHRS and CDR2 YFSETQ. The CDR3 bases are TGCGCCAGCAGCGAGGACTCTACAGGGCTCAACGAGCAGTACTTC. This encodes CASSEDSTGLNEQYF. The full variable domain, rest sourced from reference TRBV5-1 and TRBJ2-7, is KAGVTQTPRYLIKTRGQQVTLSCSPISGHRSVSWYQQTPGQGLQFLFEYFSETQRNKGNFPGRFSGRQFSNSRSEMNVSTLELGDSALYLCASSEDSTGLNEQYFGPGTRLTVT.

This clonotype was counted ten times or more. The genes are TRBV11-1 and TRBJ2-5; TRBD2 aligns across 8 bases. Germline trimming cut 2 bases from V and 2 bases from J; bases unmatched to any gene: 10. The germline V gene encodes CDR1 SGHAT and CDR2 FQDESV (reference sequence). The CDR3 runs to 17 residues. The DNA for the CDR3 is TGTGCCAGCAGCTTAAGAGGAGCGGGAGAGTTACAAGAGACCCAGTACTTC. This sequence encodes CASSLRGAGELQETQYF.

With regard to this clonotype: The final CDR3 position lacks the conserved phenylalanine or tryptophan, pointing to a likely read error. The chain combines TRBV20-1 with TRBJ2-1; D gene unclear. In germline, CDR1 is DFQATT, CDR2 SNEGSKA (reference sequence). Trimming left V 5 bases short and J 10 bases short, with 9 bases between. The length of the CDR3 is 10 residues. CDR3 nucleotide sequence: TGCAGTGCTGTCCCTCGCGAGCAGTTCTCC. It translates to CSAVPREQFS.

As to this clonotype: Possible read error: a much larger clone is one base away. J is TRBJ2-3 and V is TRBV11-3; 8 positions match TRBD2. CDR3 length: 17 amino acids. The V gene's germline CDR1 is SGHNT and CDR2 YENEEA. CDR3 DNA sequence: TGTGCCGGCAGCGTTTTTGGAGCGGGAGCGGACCCAGATACGCAGTATTTT. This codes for CAGSVFGAGADPDTQYF.

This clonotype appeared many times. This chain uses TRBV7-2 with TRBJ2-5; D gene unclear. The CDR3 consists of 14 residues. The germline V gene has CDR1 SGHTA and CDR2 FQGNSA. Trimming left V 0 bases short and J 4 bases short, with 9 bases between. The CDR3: CASSLAGPGETQYF. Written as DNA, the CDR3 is TGTGCCAGCAGCTTAGCAGGGCCTGGAGAGACCCAGTACTTC.

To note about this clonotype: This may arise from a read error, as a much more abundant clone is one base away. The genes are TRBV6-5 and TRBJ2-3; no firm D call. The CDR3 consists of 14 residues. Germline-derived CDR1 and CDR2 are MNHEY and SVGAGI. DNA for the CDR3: TGTGCCAGCAGTTACAAGGAAAGTACAGATACGCAGTGTTTT. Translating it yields CASSYKESTDTQCF.

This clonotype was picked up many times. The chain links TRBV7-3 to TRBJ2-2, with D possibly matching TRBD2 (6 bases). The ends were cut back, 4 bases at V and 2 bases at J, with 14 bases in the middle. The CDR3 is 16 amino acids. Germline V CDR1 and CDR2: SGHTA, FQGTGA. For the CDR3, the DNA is TGTGCCAGCAGCTCCCTTGGGGGGAGCAACACCGGGGAGCTGTTTTTT. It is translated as CASSSLGGSNTGELFF.

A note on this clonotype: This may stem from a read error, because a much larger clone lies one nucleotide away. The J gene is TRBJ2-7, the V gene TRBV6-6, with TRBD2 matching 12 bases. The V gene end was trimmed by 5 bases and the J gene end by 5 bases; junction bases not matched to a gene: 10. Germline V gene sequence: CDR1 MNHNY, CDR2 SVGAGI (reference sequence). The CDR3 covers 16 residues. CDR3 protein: CASSPGLAGSTNEQYF. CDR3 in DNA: TGTGCCAGCAGTCCCGGACTAGCGGGAAGTACCAACGAGCAGTACTTC.

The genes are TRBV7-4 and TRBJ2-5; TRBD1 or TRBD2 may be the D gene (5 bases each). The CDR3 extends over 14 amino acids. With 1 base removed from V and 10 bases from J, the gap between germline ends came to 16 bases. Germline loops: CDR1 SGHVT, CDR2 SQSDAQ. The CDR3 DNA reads TGTGCCAGCAGCTTAGGGACAAGAGGGCGCAACCAGTACTTC. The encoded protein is CASSLGTRGRNQYF.

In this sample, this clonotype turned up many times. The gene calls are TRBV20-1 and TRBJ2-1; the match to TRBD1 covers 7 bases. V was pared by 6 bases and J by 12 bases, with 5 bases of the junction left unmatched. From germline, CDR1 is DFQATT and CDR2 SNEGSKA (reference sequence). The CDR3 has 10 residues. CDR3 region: CSAPRDRQFF. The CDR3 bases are TGCAGTGCCCCCCGGGACAGGCAGTTCTTC.

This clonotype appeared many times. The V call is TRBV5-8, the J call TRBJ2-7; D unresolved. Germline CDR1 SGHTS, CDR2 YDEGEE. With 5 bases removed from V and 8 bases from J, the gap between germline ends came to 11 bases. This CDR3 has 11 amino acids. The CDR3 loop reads CASSWMRKQYF. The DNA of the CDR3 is TGTGCCAGCAGTTGGATGAGGAAGCAGTACTTC.

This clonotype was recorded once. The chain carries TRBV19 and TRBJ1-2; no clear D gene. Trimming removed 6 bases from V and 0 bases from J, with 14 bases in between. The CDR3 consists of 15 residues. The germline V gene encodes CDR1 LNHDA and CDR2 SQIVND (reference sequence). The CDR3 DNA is TGTGCCAGTAGCACCGGCGGAGCATCTAACTATGGCTACACCTTC. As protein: CASSTGGASNYGYTF.

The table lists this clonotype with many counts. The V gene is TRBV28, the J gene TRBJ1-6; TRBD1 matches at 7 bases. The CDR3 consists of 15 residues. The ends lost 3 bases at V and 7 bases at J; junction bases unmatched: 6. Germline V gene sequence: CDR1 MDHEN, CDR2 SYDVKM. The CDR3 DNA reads TGTGCCAGCAGTTTTGACAGGGTCGGCAATTCACCCCTCCACTTT. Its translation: CASSFDRVGNSPLHF.

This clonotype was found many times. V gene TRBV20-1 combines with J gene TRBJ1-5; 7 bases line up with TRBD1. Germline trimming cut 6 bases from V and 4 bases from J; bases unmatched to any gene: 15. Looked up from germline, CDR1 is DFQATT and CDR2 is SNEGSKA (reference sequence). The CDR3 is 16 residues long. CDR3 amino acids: CSAKIERQGLNQPQHF. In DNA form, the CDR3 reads TGCAGTGCCAAAATCGAAAGACAGGGACTTAATCAGCCCCAGCATTTT.

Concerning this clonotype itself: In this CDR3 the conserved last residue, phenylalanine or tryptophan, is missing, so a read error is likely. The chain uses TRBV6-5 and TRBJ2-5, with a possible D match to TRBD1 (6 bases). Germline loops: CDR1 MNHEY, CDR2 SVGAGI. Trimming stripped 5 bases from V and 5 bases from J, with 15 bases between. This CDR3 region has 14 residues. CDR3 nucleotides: TGTGCCAGCAGTGGGCGGCAGGGGACGGAGACCCAGTACTCC. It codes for CASSGRQGTETQYS.

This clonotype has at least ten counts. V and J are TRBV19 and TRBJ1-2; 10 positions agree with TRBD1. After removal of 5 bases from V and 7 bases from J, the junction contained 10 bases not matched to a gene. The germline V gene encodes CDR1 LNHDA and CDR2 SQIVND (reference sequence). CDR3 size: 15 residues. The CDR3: CASSSRQGAFGGYTF. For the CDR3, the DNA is TGTGCCAGTAGTTCCCGACAGGGGGCTTTCGGTGGCTACACCTTC. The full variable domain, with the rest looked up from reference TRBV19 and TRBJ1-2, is DGGITQSPKYLFRKEGQNVTLSCEQNLNHDAMYWYRQDPGQGLRLIYYSQIVNDFQKGDIAEGYSVSREKKESFPLTVTSAQKNPTAFYLCASSSRQGAFGGYTFGSGTRLTVV.

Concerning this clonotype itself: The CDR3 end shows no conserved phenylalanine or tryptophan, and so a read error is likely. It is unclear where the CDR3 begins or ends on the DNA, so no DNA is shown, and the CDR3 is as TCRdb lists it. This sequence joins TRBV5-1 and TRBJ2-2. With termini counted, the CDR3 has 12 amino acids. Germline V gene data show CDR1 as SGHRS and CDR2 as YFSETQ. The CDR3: CALRPNTGELLC.